This T cell receptor (beta chain) originates from a study of T cell changes during pregnancy in multiple sclerosis. CDR1 and CDR2 from the germline V gene are SGHRS and YFSETQ. The V and J ends lost 2 bases and 0 bases, in that order; junction bases with no gene match: 3. The CDR3 totals 15 residues. Data came from immunoSEQ multiplex PCR; TCRdb stores just in-frame clones and leaves some out. This table has about 38,000 clones, 92% appearing once. This sample comprised CD4+ T cells from peripheral blood mononuclear cells, obtained after pregnancy. The sequence was collected from a female donor in good health, enrolled as a control in a pregnancy study. The genes are TRBV5-1 and TRBJ2-5; 8 bases match TRBD2. The DNA for the CDR3 is TGCGCCAGCAGCTTAGGCGGGGGGTACCAAGAGACCCAGTACTTC. Residues: CASSLGGGYQETQYF.